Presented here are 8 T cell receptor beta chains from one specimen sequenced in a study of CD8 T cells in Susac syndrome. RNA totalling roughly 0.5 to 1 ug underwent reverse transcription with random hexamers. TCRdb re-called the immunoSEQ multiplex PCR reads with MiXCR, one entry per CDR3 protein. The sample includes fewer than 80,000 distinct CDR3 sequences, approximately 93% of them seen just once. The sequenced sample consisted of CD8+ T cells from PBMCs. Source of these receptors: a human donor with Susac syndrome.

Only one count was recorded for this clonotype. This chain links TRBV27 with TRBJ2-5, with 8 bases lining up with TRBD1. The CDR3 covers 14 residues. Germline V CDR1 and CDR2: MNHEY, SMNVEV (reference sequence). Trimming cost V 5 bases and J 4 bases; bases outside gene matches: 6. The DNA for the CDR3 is TGTGCCAGCAGTCCCAGGACAGGGCCAGAGACCCAGTACTTC. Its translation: CASSPRTGPETQYF.

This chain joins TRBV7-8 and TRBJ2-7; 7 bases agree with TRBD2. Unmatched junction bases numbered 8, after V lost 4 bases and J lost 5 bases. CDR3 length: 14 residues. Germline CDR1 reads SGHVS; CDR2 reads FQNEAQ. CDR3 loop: CASSWGLPPNEQYF. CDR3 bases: TGTGCCAGCAGCTGGGGACTACCTCCTAACGAGCAGTACTTC.

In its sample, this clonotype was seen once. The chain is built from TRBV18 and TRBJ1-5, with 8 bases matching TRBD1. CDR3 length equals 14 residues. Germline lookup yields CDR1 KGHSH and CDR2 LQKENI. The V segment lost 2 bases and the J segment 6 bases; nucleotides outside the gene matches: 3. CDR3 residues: CASSPEDRVQPQHF. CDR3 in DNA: TGTGCCAGCTCACCAGAGGACAGGGTTCAGCCCCAGCATTTT.

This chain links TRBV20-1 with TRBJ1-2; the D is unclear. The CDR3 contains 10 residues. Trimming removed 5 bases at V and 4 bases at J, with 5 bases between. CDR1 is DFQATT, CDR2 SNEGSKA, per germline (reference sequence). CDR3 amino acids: CSAYSYGYTF. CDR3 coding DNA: TGCAGTGCTTACAGCTATGGCTACACCTTC.

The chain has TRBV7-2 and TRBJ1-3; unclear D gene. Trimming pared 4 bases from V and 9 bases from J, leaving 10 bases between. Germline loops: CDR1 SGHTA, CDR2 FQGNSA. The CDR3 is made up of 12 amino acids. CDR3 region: CASSSIVPTIYF. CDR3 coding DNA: TGTGCCAGCAGCTCTATAGTCCCCACCATATATTTT.

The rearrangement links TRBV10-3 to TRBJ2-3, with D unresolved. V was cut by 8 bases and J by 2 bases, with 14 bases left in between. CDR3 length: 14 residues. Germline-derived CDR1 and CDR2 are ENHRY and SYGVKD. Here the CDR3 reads CAISASEITDTQYF. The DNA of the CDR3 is TGTGCCATCTCGGCGTCCGAAATCACAGATACGCAGTATTTT.

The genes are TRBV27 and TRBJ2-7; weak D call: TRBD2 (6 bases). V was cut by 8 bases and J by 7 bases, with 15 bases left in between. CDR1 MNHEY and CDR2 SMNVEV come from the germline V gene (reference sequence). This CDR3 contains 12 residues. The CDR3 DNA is TGTGCCAGCTCCCTCCGGGGGAGAGAGCAGTACTTC. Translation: CASSLRGREQYF.

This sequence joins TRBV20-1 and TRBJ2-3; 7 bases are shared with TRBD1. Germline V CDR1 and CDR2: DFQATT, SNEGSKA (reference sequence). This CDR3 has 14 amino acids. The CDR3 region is CRVRQGSSTDTQYF. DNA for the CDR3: TGCAGGGTGCGACAGGGTAGTAGCACAGATACGCAGTATTTT.